A single sample is the source of the 17 T cell receptor beta chains below, sequenced in a study of blood T cell repertoires in COVID-19. TCRdb's table, derived via immunoSEQ multiplex PCR, lists solely in-frame clones and lacks some. The sample lists about 110,000 clones, roughly 80% occurring once. Input material: peripheral blood. The source is an elderly woman with acute or convalescent COVID-19.

The chain couples TRBV3-1 (or the pseudogene TRBV3-2) to TRBJ2-5, with a weak D call TRBD2 (5 bases). The V end lost 5 bases, the J end lost 3 bases, and 16 bases lay between the germline ends. The CDR3 loop spans 15 amino acids. Germline V gene data show CDR1 as LGHDT and CDR2 as YNNKEL (reference sequence). CDR3 loop: CASSLRLSGKETQYF. The DNA for the CDR3 is TGTGCCAGCAGCTTACGACTAAGCGGAAAAGAGACCCAGTACTTC.

In its sample, this clone was seen once. The chain links TRBV2 to TRBJ2-5, with TRBD2 matching over 9 bases. The V gene's germline CDR1 is SNHLY and CDR2 FYNNEI. The CDR3 extends over 13 amino acids. The V and J ends lost 7 bases and 5 bases, in that order; junction bases with no gene match: 5. The DNA of the CDR3 is TGTGCCAGCACGGCGGGAGGGCCCGAGACCCAGTACTTC. This translates into CASTAGGPETQYF.

This clone was observed a handful of times. The DNA of the CDR3 is TGTGCCAGCAGCTTCGGGATACGGGACCAAGAGACCCAGTACTTC. It specifies CASSFGIRDQETQYF. The chain couples TRBV5-6 to TRBJ2-5; TRBD2 might be the D (5 bases). Germline V gives CDR1 SGHDT, CDR2 YYEEEE. CDR3 length equals 15 residues. V was cut by 2 bases and J by 0 bases, with 11 bases left in between. Full variable domain (outside the CDR3, taken from reference TRBV5-6 and TRBJ2-5): DAGVTQSPTHLIKTRGQQVTLRCSPKSGHDTVSWYQQALGQGPQFIFQYYEEEERQRGNFPDRFSGHQFPNYSSELNVNALLLGDSALYLCASSFGIRDQETQYFGPGTRLLVL.

This clone showed up just a few times. The chain combines TRBV24-1 with TRBJ2-2; perhaps TRBD2 as D (6 bases). This CDR3 is built from 16 residues. The germline V gene encodes CDR1 KGHDR and CDR2 SFDVKD. V was trimmed by 1 base and J by 1 base, leaving 9 bases between them. CDR3 sequence reads: CATSDFWGVNTGELFF. Here the CDR3 DNA reads TGTGCCACCAGTGATTTTTGGGGGGTGAACACCGGGGAGCTGTTTTTT.

The V and J genes are TRBV6-1 and TRBJ1-2; the match to TRBD1 covers 9 bases. Per the germline V gene, CDR1 is MNHNS and CDR2 is SASEGT. Trimming cost V 3 bases and J 8 bases; bases outside gene matches: 7. This CDR3 is 14 amino acids long. The CDR3 bases are TGTGCCAGCAGTGACATGGGGGACAGGGACGGCTACACCTTC. Translation: CASSDMGDRDGYTF.

The rearrangement joins TRBV9 to TRBJ2-3; D may be TRBD1 (5 bases). Germline V CDR1 and CDR2: SGDLS, YYNGEE. Trimming pared 0 bases from V and 6 bases from J, leaving 14 bases between. The CDR3 sequence is 15 residues long. This chain's CDR3 is CASSVAKLSGDTQYF. Written as DNA, the CDR3 is TGTGCCAGCAGCGTAGCTAAGTTATCAGGGGATACGCAGTATTTT. The variable domain in full, with the rest retrieved from reference TRBV9 and TRBJ2-3, is DSGVTQTPKHLITATGQRVTLRCSPRSGDLSVYWYQQSLDQGLQFLIQYYNGEERAKGNILERFSAQQFPDLHSELNLSSLELGDSALYFCASSVAKLSGDTQYFGPGTRLTVL.

V usage is TRBV5-1 and J usage is TRBJ1-5; possible D gene TRBD1, 6 bases. Germline lookup yields CDR1 SGHRS and CDR2 YFSETQ. The V end was cut by 3 bases, the J end by 1 base, with 11 bases between. The CDR3 extends over 15 amino acids. Here the CDR3 DNA reads TGCGCCAGCAGCTGGGGGACACAGAGCAATCAGCCCCAGCATTTT. Its translation is CASSWGTQSNQPQHF.

This clone came up once. V usage is TRBV12-3 or TRBV12-4 and J usage is TRBJ2-1; D gene ambiguous. This CDR3 contains 13 residues. The germline V and J ends were trimmed by 4 bases and 9 bases, with 13 bases remaining between them. The CDR3 nucleotides are TGTGCCAGCAGTTCCTTTGAGGAGAGTGAGCAGTTCTTC. It translates to CASSSFEESEQFF.

The rearrangement uses TRBV27 and TRBJ1-4; 7 bases are a match to TRBD1. Germline V lookup: CDR1 MNHEY, CDR2 SMNVEV (reference sequence). The CDR3 loop spans 14 amino acids. V lost 0 bases and J lost 16; bases outside the gene matches: 11. The CDR3 loop is CASSLSGAGGSWFF. In DNA, the CDR3 is TGTGCCAGCAGTTTATCAGGGGCAGGGGGATCGTGGTTTTTT.

This clone has only one observation. The chain is built from TRBV6-1 and TRBJ1-2, with a possible D match to TRBD1 (6 bases). The germline CDR1 and CDR2 sequences are MNHNS and SASEGT. The germline V and J ends were trimmed by 1 base and 2 bases, with 11 bases remaining between them. This CDR3 comprises 15 residues. The DNA for the CDR3 is TGTGCCAGCAGTGAAGAACAGGGAGGGAACTATGGCTACACCTTC. Its translation is CASSEEQGGNYGYTF.

This clone was counted once. The chain carries TRBV5-1 and TRBJ2-5; no clear D. The CDR3 covers 15 residues. Deletions cut 1 base from V and 1 base from J, with 11 bases between. Germline V gives CDR1 SGHRS, CDR2 YFSETQ. DNA of the CDR3: TGCGCCAGCAGCTTGATGAACAGCTTCCAAGAGACCCAGTACTTC. Translating it yields CASSLMNSFQETQYF.

V and J are TRBV6-5 and TRBJ2-7; D may be TRBD1 (6 bases). The CDR3 has 14 residues. V was shortened by 8 bases and J by 4 bases, with 18 bases between the two germline ends. CDR1 and CDR2 (germline): MNHEY, SVGAGI. The CDR3 is CASLIGTPFYEQYF. For the CDR3, the DNA is TGTGCCAGCCTGATCGGGACACCTTTTTACGAGCAGTACTTC.

This rearrangement joins TRBV4-1 to TRBJ1-5; no clear D. The germline gives CDR1 MGHRA, CDR2 YSYEKL. The CDR3 totals 13 residues. Trimming stripped 3 bases from V and 6 bases from J, with 9 bases between. The DNA of the CDR3 is TGCGCCAGCAGCCAGGGGAGAGGTCAGCCCCAGCATTTT. Translation: CASSQGRGQPQHF.

The chain employs TRBV5-6 and TRBJ1-6, with 7 bases identical to TRBD1. Unmatched junction bases numbered 6, after V lost 0 bases and J lost 6 bases. The germline V gene encodes CDR1 SGHDT and CDR2 YYEEEE. CDR3 length: 16 amino acids. The CDR3 spells CASSLATGTANSPLHF. DNA of the CDR3: TGTGCCAGCAGCTTGGCCACCGGGACAGCTAATTCACCCCTCCACTTT.

The chain is built from TRBV5-1 and TRBJ2-5; maybe TRBD2 (6 bases). Germline V gene data show CDR1 as SGHRS and CDR2 as YFSETQ. Trimming took off 4 bases at V and 1 base at J, with 8 bases between the two ends. The CDR3 contains 13 residues. This chain's CDR3 is CASSRESQETQYF. CDR3 DNA sequence: TGCGCCAGCAGCCGGGAGTCCCAAGAGACCCAGTACTTC.

The J gene is TRBJ2-1, the V gene TRBV12-5; 15 bases are a match to TRBD2. The CDR3 runs to 17 residues. The J segment lost 9 bases and the V segment lost 1 base, leaving 7 bases of the junction unmatched. Germline V lookup: CDR1 LGHNT, CDR2 FRNRAP. CDR3 sequence: CASGLARTSGRESEQFF. CDR3 DNA: TGTGCTAGTGGTTTGGCCCGGACTAGCGGGAGGGAAAGTGAGCAGTTCTTC.

The chain links TRBV5-4 to TRBJ2-2; 11 positions agree with TRBD2. The CDR3 length is 16 residues. Germline V lookup: CDR1 SGHNT, CDR2 YYREEE (reference sequence). The trim removed 4 bases at V and 7 bases at J, leaving 9 bases unmatched. This chain's CDR3 is CASSPSSGRAFGELFF. The CDR3 DNA is TGTGCCAGCAGCCCTAGTAGCGGGAGGGCCTTCGGGGAGCTGTTTTTT.